This TCR beta chain was recorded in a study of sequential checkpoint blockade in melanoma. Across the whole study: After nivolumab or ipilimumab alone, 20 to 25 patients had week-13 rebiopsies.

This CDR3 is built from 16 residues. Trimming cost V 6 bases and J 5 bases, with 19 bases left between them. CDR1 is SGHNT, CDR2 YENEEA, per germline. Study-wide results and caveats: Clinical benefit was about 30 times likelier when tumor T-cell fraction and clonality increased.

The treatment here: randomized to nivolumab then ipilimumab (arm A) or the reverse (arm B). Remarks on this clone: Its antigen remains unknown.

Using immunoSEQ multiplex PCR, the repertoire was profiled, and TCRdb retains in-frame clones only, with some absent. The table includes around 900 clones, roughly 21% detected once. This receptor was obtained from a human donor with melanoma. The chain is built from TRBV11-3 and TRBJ2-2, with a possible D match to TRBD2 (5 bases). The sequenced sample was tumor tissue (inferred from file names), obtained from a patient given nivolumab and ipilimumab in sequence. DNA of the CDR3: TGTGCCAGCAGACCAGCGTGGACTGAACCGACCGGGGAGCTGTTTTTT. Residues: CASRPAWTEPTGELFF.